The rows below give T cell receptor beta chains drawn from one sample of a study of graft-versus-host responses after intestinal transplantation. No antigen has been assigned to these receptors. Method: immunoSEQ multiplex PCR; TCRdb's copy keeps in-frame clones and lacks some. The profile covers tens of thousands of clones, with around 82% appearing a single time and 0.39% taken by the ten largest. The sample in question was unstimulated CD4+ T cells sorted from spleen or lymph node cells, obtained before transplant. These receptors all stem from a human donor who was the organ donor for an intestinal transplant. CDR3s include the opening cysteine and the closing phenylalanine or tryptophan. Each record gives: J gene, V gene, clone size, D gene, CDR3 DNA, CDR3 protein. A D gene is named only where the DNA matches it firmly. Some rows mark clone size as missing; the rest say once, few, many or name a class of expanded clone.

>TRBJ2-3|TRBV2|once|TRBD2
TGTGCCAGCAGTGACCCCGGGGGGGGCACAGATACGCAGTATTTT
CASSDPGGGTDTQYF
>TRBJ2-5|TRBV5-4|-|TRBD2
TGTGCCAGCAGCGCTAGGGGCGGGGGGATGATAGAGACCCAGTACTTC
CASSARGGGMIETQYF
>TRBJ1-2|TRBV4-1|-|-
TGCGCCAGCAGCCAAGATCGACAGATTTTGATGTATGGCTACACCTTC
CASSQDRQILMYGYTF
>TRBJ2-5|TRBV5-1|-|TRBD2
TGCGCCAGCAGCCCTGCGGGGGTCCGAGAGACCCAGTACTTC
CASSPAGVRETQYF
>TRBJ2-3|TRBV7-2|-|-
TGTGCCAGCAGCTCCCTAAACCGGGACACCACGCAGTATTTT
CASSSLNRDTTQYF
>TRBJ1-4|TRBV6-1|once|-
TGTGCCAGCAGAAGGACAGCGTCTAATGAAAAACTGTTTTTT
CASRRTASNEKLFF
>TRBJ2-6|TRBV5-4|-|-
TGTGCCAGCAGCTTTGGGACATCCTCTGGGGCCAACGTCCTGACTTTC
CASSFGTSSGANVLTF
>TRBJ2-2|TRBV5-1|-|TRBD1
TGCGCCAGCAGCTCTGCGGGACAGGGATTCCTCGCGAACACCGGGGAGCTGTTTTTT
CASSSAGQGFLANTGELFF
>TRBJ1-3|TRBV2|-|-
TGTGCCAGCAGTGAAGGGGAGGGGCCCTCTGGAAACACCATATATTTT
CASSEGEGPSGNTIYF
>TRBJ2-4|TRBV7-2|-|TRBD2
TGTGCCAGCAGCTTAAGGCTAGCGGGGGTAGCCAAAAACATTCAGTACTTC
CASSLRLAGVAKNIQYF
>TRBJ2-1|TRBV5-6|few|-
TGTGCCAGCAGCTTACTAGGTAGCTCCTACAATGAGCAGTTCTTC
CASSLLGSSYNEQFF
>TRBJ1-1|TRBV5-6|once|-
TGTGCCAGCAGCCTGGGCCCAGGGAACACTGAAGCTTTCTTT
CASSLGPGNTEAFF
>TRBJ2-5|TRBV7-2|-|-
TGTGCCAGCAGCATCGTCTCTGAGACCCAGTACTTC
CASSIVSETQYF
>TRBJ1-1|TRBV28|once|-
TGTGCCAGCAGGCGGCAGGGTACGGGAGGGAACACTGAAGCTTTCTTT
CASRRQGTGGNTEAFF
>TRBJ1-4|TRBV12-2|few|-
TGTGCAAGTCGCTTAGCGCCAGTGGGCAGCCTTAATGAAAAACTGTTTTTT
CASRLAPVGSLNEKLFF
>TRBJ1-5|TRBV30|-|-
TGTGCCTGGAGCGCGGCTTCTCAGCCCCAGCATTTT
CAWSAASQPQHF
>TRBJ2-3|TRBV18|-|TRBD1
TGTGCCAGCTCACTACTGTGGGACAGGGGCCCCCAAATGGCAGATACGCAGTATTTT
CASSLLWDRGPQMADTQYF
>TRBJ2-1|TRBV7-6|-|TRBD2
TGTGCCAGCACTCGGGGGGGGCAGGTCGATGAGCAGTTCTTC
CASTRGGQVDEQFF
>TRBJ2-3|TRBV28|-|-
TGTGCCAGCAGTCTCTTAGATACGCAGTATTTT
CASSLLDTQYF
>TRBJ2-5|TRBV2|-|TRBD2
TGTGCCACAGGAAGTCGACTAGCGGGGGAAGAGACCCAGTACTTC
CATGSRLAGEETQYF
>TRBJ1-1|TRBV5-1|-|-
TGCGCCAGCAGCTTGGCGCCGGGGAATACTGAAGCTTTCTTT
CASSLAPGNTEAFF
>TRBJ2-1|TRBV7-2|once|TRBD2
TGTGCCAGCAGCTTAGTTCCCAGCGGGGGGGCCAATGAGCAGTTCTTC
CASSLVPSGGANEQFF
>TRBJ1-1|TRBV29-1|-|TRBD1
TGCAGCGTTCTAGGACAGGCCTTGTTAACTGAAGCTTTCTTT
CSVLGQALLTEAFF
>TRBJ2-5|TRBV2|-|TRBD1
TGTGCCAGCGGGACAGGGAGTAGGGAGACCCAGTACTTC
CASGTGSRETQYF
>TRBJ1-1|TRBV28|few|TRBD1
TGTGCCAGCACGGAACAGGGGAGAGACACTGAAGCTTTCTTT
CASTEQGRDTEAFF
>TRBJ2-3|TRBV7-2|once|TRBD1
TGTGCCAGCAGCTTAGCGCTGGGACAGGTCCCCAACTTT
CASSLALGQVPNF
>TRBJ2-1|TRBV9|-|-
TGTGCCAGCAGCGTAGCCGGGGGTTCGAACAATGAGCAGTTCTTC
CASSVAGGSNNEQFF
>TRBJ2-2|TRBV19|-|-
TGTGCCATACGAGGAAACACCGGGGAGCTGTTTTTT
CAIRGNTGELFF
>TRBJ2-2|TRBV30|-|-
TGTGCCTGGAGTCAGGGGACCGGGGAGCTGTTTTTT
CAWSQGTGELFF
>TRBJ1-6|TRBV13|-|-
TGTGCCAGCAGCTTAAGGGACACGAGCTCCTATAATTCACCCCTCCACTTT
CASSLRDTSSYNSPLHF
>TRBJ1-2|TRBV13|-|TRBD1
TGTGCCAGCAGCTGGCGACAGGGGAATCGCTATGGCTACACCTTC
CASSWRQGNRYGYTF
>TRBJ1-1|TRBV10-3|-|TRBD1
TGTGCCATCAGGGACAGGGGGAGTGACGGCACTGAAGCTTTCTTT
CAIRDRGSDGTEAFF
>TRBJ1-1|TRBV28|-|-
TGTGCCAGCAGTTTACATGGGGACCGTACCCAGGGGACTGAAGCTTTCTTT
CASSLHGDRTQGTEAFF
>TRBJ1-2|TRBV4-3|-|TRBD1
TGCGCCAGCAGCCGGTCACAGGGGGCCGGCTATGGCTACACCTTC
CASSRSQGAGYGYTF
>TRBJ2-5|TRBV27|-|-
TGTGCCACGAGGCTAGGGGGTTCGGGGACCCAGTACTTC
CATRLGGSGTQYF
>TRBJ2-3|TRBV4-2|-|TRBD2
TGTGCCAGCAGTCCTAGCGGGTCCACAGATACGCAGTATTTT
CASSPSGSTDTQYF
>TRBJ2-5|TRBV6-5|-|-
TGTGCCAGCAGTTACTCCAAAGAGACCCAGTACTTC
CASSYSKETQYF
>TRBJ1-4|TRBV4-2|-|TRBD1
TGTGCCAGCAGCCTTCGACAGGGGAGGGATGAAAAACTGTTTTTT
CASSLRQGRDEKLFF
>TRBJ1-3|TRBV4-1|few|TRBD1
TGCGCCAGCAGCCAAGATCACACCGGGACAGGGGCGTTCTCTGGAAACACCATATATTTT
CASSQDHTGTGAFSGNTIYF
>TRBJ2-5|TRBV4-1|once|-
TGCGCCAGCAGCCCATCCAAGGGGTGGGAGACCCAGTACTTC
CASSPSKGWETQYF